The rows below give T cell receptor beta chains drawn from one sample of a study of vaccination and CD4 T cells after COVID-19. These receptors' antigens are unknown. TCRdb reprocessed the PCR reads with MiXCR, giving one entry per CDR3 protein. The table lists some 15,000 distinct CDR3 sequences, about four fifths of them singletons. The sequenced material came from CD4+ T cells from blood, cultured in vitro. Every receptor here comes from a human donor who had recovered from COVID-19. Each CDR3 is given with its conserved first and last residue. D genes are given only for firm matches. Only part of the rows carry a size: once, few, many, or a class if the clone is expanded.

j_gene: TRBJ2-1
abundance: .
v_gene: TRBV7-2
d_gene: .
CDR3aa: CASSPRWGDNEQFF
CDR3nt: TGTGCCAGCAGCCCCCGCTGGGGGGACAATGAGCAGTTCTTC

j_gene: TRBJ1-5
abundance: .
v_gene: TRBV19
d_gene: .
CDR3aa: CASSAEGNQPQHF
CDR3nt: TGTGCCAGTAGTGCTGAGGGCAATCAGCCCCAGCATTTT

j_gene: TRBJ2-5
abundance: .
v_gene: TRBV7-2
d_gene: .
CDR3aa: CASSLSNVETQYF
CDR3nt: TGTGCCAGCAGCTTAAGTAACGTGGAGACCCAGTACTTC

j_gene: TRBJ1-6
abundance: few
v_gene: TRBV27
d_gene: .
CDR3aa: CASSWGYRSSYNSPLHF
CDR3nt: TGTGCCAGCAGCTGGGGGTACAGGAGCTCCTATAATTCACCCCTCCACTTT

j_gene: TRBJ2-3
abundance: .
v_gene: TRBV7-2
d_gene: .
CDR3aa: CASSLGTSSHTQYF
CDR3nt: TGTGCCAGCAGCCTTGGGACTTCATCTCATACGCAGTATTTT

j_gene: TRBJ2-7
abundance: .
v_gene: TRBV6-1
d_gene: .
CDR3aa: CASSGTVGSYEQYF
CDR3nt: TGTGCCAGCAGCGGGACCGTTGGCTCCTACGAGCAGTACTTC

j_gene: TRBJ1-1
abundance: once
v_gene: TRBV7-2
d_gene: .
CDR3aa: CASSLQGQGSTEAFF
CDR3nt: TGTGCCAGCAGCCTCCAGGGCCAGGGAAGCACTGAAGCTTTCTTT

j_gene: TRBJ1-2
abundance: once
v_gene: TRBV20-1
d_gene: .
CDR3aa: CSASRDGGGYTF
CDR3nt: TGCAGTGCTAGTCGGGACGGAGGAGGCTACACCTTC

j_gene: TRBJ1-5
abundance: .
v_gene: TRBV4-2
d_gene: TRBD1
CDR3aa: CASSQGHQGGNQPQHF
CDR3nt: TGTGCCAGCAGCCAAGGTCATCAGGGGGGAAATCAGCCCCAGCATTTT

j_gene: TRBJ1-1
abundance: .
v_gene: TRBV7-3
d_gene: .
CDR3aa: CASSSGPVNTEAFF
CDR3nt: TGTGCCAGCAGCTCGGGACCAGTGAACACTGAAGCTTTCTTT

j_gene: TRBJ2-4
abundance: .
v_gene: TRBV20-1
d_gene: .
CDR3aa: CSAHGQAKNIQYF
CDR3nt: TGCAGTGCTCACGGGCAGGCCAAAAACATTCAGTACTTC

j_gene: TRBJ1-2
abundance: .
v_gene: TRBV19
d_gene: .
CDR3aa: CASSIANYGYTF
CDR3nt: TGTGCCAGTAGTATTGCTAACTATGGCTACACCTTC

j_gene: TRBJ1-3
abundance: .
v_gene: TRBV28
d_gene: .
CDR3aa: CASSSVVGSGWDTIYF
CDR3nt: TGTGCCAGCAGCTCGGTCGTTGGCTCAGGGTGGGACACCATATATTTT

j_gene: TRBJ1-1
abundance: .
v_gene: TRBV7-9
d_gene: .
CDR3aa: CASSSGQNTEAFF
CDR3nt: TGTGCCAGCAGCTCCGGACAGAACACTGAAGCTTTCTTT

j_gene: TRBJ2-4
abundance: .
v_gene: TRBV7-6
d_gene: TRBD2
CDR3aa: CASSVHPGLAEKNIQYF
CDR3nt: TGTGCCAGCAGCGTACACCCGGGACTAGCGGAGAAAAACATTCAGTACTTC

j_gene: TRBJ1-2
abundance: .
v_gene: TRBV2
d_gene: .
CDR3aa: CASSGGRVGNYGYTF
CDR3nt: TGTGCCAGCAGTGGGGGCAGGGTAGGAAACTATGGCTACACCTTC

j_gene: TRBJ1-5
abundance: few
v_gene: TRBV20-1
d_gene: .
CDR3aa: CSARGDQGTSNQPQHF
CDR3nt: TGCAGTGCTAGAGGCGACCAGGGAACTAGCAATCAGCCCCAGCATTTT

j_gene: TRBJ2-3
abundance: .
v_gene: TRBV20-1
d_gene: TRBD2
CDR3aa: CSARGGGRAIDTQYF
CDR3nt: TGCAGTGCTAGAGGTGGCGGGAGGGCAATAGATACGCAGTATTTT

j_gene: TRBJ1-4
abundance: .
v_gene: TRBV6-1
d_gene: TRBD1
CDR3aa: CASSRTGNSRGNEKLFF
CDR3nt: TGTGCCAGCAGTCGGACAGGGAATTCGCGGGGGAATGAAAAACTGTTTTTT

j_gene: TRBJ1-2
abundance: .
v_gene: TRBV6-1
d_gene: .
CDR3aa: CASSDSEHPPYGYTF
CDR3nt: TGTGCCAGCAGTGACTCTGAGCACCCCCCCTATGGCTACACCTTC